The entry below describes one TCR beta chain. The source of the sample is a study of blood T cell repertoires in COVID-19. Study overall: Samples came from the United States, Italy and Spain, spanning acute and convalescent COVID-19.

Original analysis: Using reference gene primer amplification, nucleated cell counts were estimated. Some clones are missing from TCRdb's copy, which holds only in-frame ones; the method was immunoSEQ multiplex PCR. V and J calls plus clone size are reproduced from that table; the DNA served to infer D and trimming. The top ten hold about 9.8% of the sample, which has 65,000 to 75,000 clones, 80% to 85% seen once. CDR3 length equals 14 residues. Per the germline V gene, CDR1 is GTSNPN and CDR2 is SVGIG (reference sequence). Between the trimmed V and J ends, which lost 4 bases and 6 bases, there was a span of 18 bases.

This chain uses TRBV30 with TRBJ1-1; no clear D gene. The specimen sequenced was peripheral blood. This receptor was taken from a woman of 80 years or more with acute or convalescent COVID-19. For the CDR3, the DNA is TGTGCCTGGAAGCGGGGAGCCGCCACGTCTGAAGCTTTCTTT. The encoded protein is CAWKRGAATSEAFF.